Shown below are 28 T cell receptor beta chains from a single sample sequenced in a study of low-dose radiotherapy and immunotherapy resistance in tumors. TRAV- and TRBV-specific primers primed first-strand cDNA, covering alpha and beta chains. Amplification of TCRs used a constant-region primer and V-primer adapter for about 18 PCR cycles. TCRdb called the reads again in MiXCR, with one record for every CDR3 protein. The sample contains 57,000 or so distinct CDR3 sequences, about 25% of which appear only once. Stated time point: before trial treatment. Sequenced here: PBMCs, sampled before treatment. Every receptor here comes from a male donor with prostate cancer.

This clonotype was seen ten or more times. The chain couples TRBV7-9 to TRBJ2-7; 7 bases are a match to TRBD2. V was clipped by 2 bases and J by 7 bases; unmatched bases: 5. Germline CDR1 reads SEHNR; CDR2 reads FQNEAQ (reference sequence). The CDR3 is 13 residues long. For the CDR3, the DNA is TGTGCCAGCAGCTTATTTGGGGAGGGGGAGCAGTACTTC. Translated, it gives CASSLFGEGEQYF.

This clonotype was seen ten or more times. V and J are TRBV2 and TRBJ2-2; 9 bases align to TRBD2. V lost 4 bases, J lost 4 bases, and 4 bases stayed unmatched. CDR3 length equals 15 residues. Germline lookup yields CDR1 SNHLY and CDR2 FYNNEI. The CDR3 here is CASSVAGVSTGELFF. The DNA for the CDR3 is TGTGCCAGCAGTGTAGCGGGAGTAAGCACCGGGGAGCTGTTTTTT.

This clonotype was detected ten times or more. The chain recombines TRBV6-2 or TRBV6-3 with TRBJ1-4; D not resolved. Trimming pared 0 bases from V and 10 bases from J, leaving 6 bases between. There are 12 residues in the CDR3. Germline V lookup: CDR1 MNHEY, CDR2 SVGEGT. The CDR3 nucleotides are TGTGCCAGCAGTTACTCGCCCGGAAAACTGTTTTTT. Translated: CASSYSPGKLFF.

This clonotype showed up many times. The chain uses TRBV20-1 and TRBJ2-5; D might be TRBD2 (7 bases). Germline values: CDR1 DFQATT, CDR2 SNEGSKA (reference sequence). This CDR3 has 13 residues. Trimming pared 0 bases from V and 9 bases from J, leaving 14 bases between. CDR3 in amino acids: CSAREGGRGAQYF. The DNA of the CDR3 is TGCAGTGCTAGAGAGGGGGGGCGTGGGGCCCAGTACTTC.

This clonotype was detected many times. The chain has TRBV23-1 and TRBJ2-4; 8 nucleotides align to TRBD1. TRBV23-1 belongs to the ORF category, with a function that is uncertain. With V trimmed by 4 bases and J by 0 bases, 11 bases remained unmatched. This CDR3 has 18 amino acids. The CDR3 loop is CASSPGQGSDLAKNIQYF. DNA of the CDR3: TGCGCCAGCAGTCCTGGACAGGGTTCTGATCTAGCCAAAAACATTCAGTACTTC.

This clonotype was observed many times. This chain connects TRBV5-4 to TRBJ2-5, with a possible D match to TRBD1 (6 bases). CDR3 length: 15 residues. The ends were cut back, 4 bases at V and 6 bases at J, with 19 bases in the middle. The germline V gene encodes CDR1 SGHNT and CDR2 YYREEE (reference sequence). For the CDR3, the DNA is TGTGCCAGCAGCCCCTCGTTTGAAGACAGGAAGACCCAGTACTTC. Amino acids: CASSPSFEDRKTQYF.

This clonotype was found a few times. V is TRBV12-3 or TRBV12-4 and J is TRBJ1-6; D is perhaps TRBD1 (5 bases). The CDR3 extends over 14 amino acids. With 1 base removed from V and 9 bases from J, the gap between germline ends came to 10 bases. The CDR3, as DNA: TGTGCCAGCAGTTTAGGGCAGGGAGGTTCACCCCTCCACTTT. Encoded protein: CASSLGQGGSPLHF.

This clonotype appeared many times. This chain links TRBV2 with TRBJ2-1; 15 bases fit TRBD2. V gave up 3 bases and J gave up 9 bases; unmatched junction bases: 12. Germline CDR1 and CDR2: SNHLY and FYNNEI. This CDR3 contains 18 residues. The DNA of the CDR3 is TGTGCCAGCAGTGAGGTCTTCGGACTAGCGGGAGGGCCGGGTGAGCAGTTCTTC. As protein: CASSEVFGLAGGPGEQFF.

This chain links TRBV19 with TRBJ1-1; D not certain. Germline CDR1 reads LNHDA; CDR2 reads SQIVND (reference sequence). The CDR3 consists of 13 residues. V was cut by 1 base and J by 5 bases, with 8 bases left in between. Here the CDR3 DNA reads TGTGCCAGTAGTATAGCCAGTGGTACTGAAGCTTTCTTT. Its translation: CASSIASGTEAFF.

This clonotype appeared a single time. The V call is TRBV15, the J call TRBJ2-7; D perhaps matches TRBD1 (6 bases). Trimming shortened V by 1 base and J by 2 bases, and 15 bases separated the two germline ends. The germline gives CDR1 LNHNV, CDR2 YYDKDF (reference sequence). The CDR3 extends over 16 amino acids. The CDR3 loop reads CATSRGGQGTTYEQYF. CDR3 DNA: TGTGCCACCAGCAGAGGTGGGCAGGGGACGACCTACGAGCAGTACTTC. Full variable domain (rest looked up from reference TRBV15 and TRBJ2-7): DAMVIQNPRYQVTQFGKPVTLSCSQTLNHNVMYWYQQKSSQAPKLLFHYYDKDFNNEADTPDNFQSRRPNTSFCFLDIRSPGLGDTAMYLCATSRGGQGTTYEQYFGPGTRLTVT.

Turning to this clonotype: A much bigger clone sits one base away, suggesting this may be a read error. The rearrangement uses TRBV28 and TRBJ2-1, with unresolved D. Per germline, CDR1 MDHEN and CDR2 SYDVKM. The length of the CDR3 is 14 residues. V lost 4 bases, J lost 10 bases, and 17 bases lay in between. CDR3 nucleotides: TGTGCCAGCAGTTCTGGACGGGCCTCCTACGAGCAGTTCTTC. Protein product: CASSSGRASYEQFF.

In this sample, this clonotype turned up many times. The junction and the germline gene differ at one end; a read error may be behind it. The CDR3 sequence is CASSSTRMGQGRGEQYF. Written as DNA, the CDR3 is TGTGCCAGCAGCTCGACCCGGATGGGACAGGGCCGAGGGGAGCAGTACTTC. J is TRBJ2-7 and V is TRBV5-1; the match to TRBD1 covers 9 bases. The CDR3 is 17 amino acids. Germline V lookup: CDR1 SGHRS, CDR2 YFSETQ.

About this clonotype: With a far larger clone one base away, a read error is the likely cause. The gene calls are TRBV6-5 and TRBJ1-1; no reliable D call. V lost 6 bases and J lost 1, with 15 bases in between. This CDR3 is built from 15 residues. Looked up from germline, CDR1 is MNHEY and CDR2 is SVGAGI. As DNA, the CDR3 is TGTGCCAGCAGCCCTGGGCAAGGGAAGAACACTGAAGCTTTCTTT. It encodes CASSPGQGKNTEAFF.

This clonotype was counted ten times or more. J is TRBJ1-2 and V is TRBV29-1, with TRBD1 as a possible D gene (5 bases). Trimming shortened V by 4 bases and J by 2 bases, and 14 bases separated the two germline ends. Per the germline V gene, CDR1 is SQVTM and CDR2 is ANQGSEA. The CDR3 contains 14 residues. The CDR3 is CSVVEGRTNYGYTF. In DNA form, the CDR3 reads TGCAGCGTTGTGGAGGGCCGGACAAACTATGGCTACACCTTC.

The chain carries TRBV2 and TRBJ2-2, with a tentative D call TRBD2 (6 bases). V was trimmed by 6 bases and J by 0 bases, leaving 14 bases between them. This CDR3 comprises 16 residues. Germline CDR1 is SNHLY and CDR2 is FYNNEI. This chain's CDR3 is CASSVEGLANTGELFF. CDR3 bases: TGTGCCAGCAGCGTTGAGGGACTCGCGAACACCGGGGAGCTGTTTTTT.

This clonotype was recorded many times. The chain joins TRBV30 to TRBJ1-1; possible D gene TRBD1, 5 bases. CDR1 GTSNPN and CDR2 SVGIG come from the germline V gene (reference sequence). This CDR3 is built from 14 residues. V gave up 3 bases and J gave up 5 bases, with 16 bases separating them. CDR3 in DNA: TGTGCCTGGAGGACGGCAGCGGGGGGAACTGAAGCTTTCTTT. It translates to CAWRTAAGGTEAFF. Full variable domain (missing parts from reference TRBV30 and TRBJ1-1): SQTIHQWPATLVQPVGSPLSLECTVEGTSNPNLYWYRQAAGRGLQLLFYSVGIGQISSEVPQNLSASRPQDRQFILSSKKLLLSDSGFYLCAWRTAAGGTEAFFGQGTRLTVV.

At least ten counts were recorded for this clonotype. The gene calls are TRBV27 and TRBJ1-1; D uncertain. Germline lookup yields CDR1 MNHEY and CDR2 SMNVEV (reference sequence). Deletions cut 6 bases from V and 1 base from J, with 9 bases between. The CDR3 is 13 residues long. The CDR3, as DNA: TGTGCCAGCAGCAGTCAACCGAACACTGAAGCTTTCTTT. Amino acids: CASSSQPNTEAFF.

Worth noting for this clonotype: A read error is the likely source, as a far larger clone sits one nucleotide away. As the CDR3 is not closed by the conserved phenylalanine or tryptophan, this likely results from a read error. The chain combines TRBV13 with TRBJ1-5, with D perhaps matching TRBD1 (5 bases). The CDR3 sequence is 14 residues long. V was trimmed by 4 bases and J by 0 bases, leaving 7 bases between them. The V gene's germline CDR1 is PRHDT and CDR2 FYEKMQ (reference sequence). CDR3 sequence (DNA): TGTGCCAGCAGCTGGGACGGTAGCAATCAGCCCCAGCATCTT. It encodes CASSWDGSNQPQHL.

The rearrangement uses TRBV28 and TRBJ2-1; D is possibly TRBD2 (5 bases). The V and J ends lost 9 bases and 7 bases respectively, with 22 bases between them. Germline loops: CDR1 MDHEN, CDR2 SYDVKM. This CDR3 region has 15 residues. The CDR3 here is CASGRLGHGGNEQFF. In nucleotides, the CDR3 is TGTGCCAGTGGCAGGTTAGGCCATGGCGGGAATGAGCAGTTCTTC.

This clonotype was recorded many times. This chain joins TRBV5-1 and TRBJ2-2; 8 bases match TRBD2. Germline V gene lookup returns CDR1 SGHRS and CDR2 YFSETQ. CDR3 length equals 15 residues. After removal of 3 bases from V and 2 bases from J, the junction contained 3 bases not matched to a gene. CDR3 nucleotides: TGCGCCAGCAGCTCCGGGACTAGTAACACCGGGGAGCTGTTTTTT. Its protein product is CASSSGTSNTGELFF.

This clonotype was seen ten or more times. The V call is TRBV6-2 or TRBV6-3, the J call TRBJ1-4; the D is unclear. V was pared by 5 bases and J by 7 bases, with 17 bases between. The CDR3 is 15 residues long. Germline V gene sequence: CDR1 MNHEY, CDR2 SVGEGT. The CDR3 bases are TGTGCCAGCAGTACCGGGCAAGTGAGGAGTGAAAAACTGTTTTTT. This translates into CASSTGQVRSEKLFF.

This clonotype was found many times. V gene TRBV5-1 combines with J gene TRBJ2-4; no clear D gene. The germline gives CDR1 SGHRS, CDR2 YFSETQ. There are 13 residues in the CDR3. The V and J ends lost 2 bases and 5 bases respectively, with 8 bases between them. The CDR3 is CASSFPGENIQYF. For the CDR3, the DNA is TGCGCCAGCAGCTTCCCGGGCGAAAACATTCAGTACTTC.

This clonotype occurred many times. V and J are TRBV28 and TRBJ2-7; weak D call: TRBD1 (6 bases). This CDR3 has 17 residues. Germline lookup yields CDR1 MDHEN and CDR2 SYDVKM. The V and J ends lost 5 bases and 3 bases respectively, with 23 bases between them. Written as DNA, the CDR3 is TGTGCCAGCAGTCCCCCCTTTTTCGCAGGGGCGGGCTACGAGCAGTACTTC. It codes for CASSPPFFAGAGYEQYF.

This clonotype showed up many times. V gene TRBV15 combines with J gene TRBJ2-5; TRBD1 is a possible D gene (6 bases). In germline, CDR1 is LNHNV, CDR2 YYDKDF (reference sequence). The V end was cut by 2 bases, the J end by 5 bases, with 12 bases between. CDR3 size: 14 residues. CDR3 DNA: TGTGCCACCAGCAGAAACAGGGTTGGGGAGACCCAGTACTTC. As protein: CATSRNRVGETQYF.

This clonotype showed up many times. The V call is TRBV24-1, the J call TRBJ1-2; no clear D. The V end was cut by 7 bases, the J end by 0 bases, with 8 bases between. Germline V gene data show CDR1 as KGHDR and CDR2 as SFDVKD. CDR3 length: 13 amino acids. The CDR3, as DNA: TGTGCCACCAGCCTTGGAGCTAACTATGGCTACACCTTC. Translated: CATSLGANYGYTF.

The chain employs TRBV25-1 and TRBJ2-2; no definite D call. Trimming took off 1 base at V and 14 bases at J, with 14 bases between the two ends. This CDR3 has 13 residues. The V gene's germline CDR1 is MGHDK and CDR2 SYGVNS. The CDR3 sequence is CASSELSPPTLFF. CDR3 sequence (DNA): TGTGCCAGCAGTGAATTATCTCCCCCTACCCTGTTTTTT.

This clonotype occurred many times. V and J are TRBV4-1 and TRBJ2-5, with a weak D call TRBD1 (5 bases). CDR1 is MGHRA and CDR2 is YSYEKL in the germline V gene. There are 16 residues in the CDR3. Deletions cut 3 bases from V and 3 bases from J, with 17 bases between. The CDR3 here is CASSQDGHGAEETQYF. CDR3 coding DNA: TGCGCCAGCAGCCAGGATGGGCATGGGGCGGAAGAGACCCAGTACTTC.

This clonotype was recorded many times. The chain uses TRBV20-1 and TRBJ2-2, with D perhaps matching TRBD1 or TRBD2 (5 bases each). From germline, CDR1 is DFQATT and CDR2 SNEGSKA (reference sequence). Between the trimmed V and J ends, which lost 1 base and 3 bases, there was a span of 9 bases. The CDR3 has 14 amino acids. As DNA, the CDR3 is TGCAGTGCTAGAGGGGGGAGTGACACCGGGGAGCTGTTTTTT. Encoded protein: CSARGGSDTGELFF.